This is a list of T cell receptor beta chains from one sample in a study of CD8+ T cells in alopecia areata. TCRdb's copy holds only in-frame clones and misses some; the assay was immunoSEQ multiplex PCR. The sample contains fewer than 200,000 clones, 50% to 60% of which appear only once. The sequencing here drew on CD4+ T cells sorted from blood, taken at week 0. These receptors all stem from a human donor with alopecia areata. Each CDR3 is given with its conserved first and last residue. The D gene is left open where the match is weak. A row's size may be missing; if present it is once, few, many or a size class.

clone size	V gene	J gene	D gene	CDR3 DNA	CDR3 protein
-	TRBV6-5	TRBJ2-5	TRBD1	TGTGCCAGCAGTCAGGGGGCGCAGTTCGGGGAGACCCAGTACTTC	CASSQGAQFGETQYF
few	TRBV30	TRBJ1-1	-	TGTGCCTGGAGTGAAGGACAGCTGAACACTGAAGCTTTCTTT	CAWSEGQLNTEAFF
few	TRBV28	TRBJ2-3	TRBD1	TGTGCCAGCGGACGACAGGGGGCGAGTTTTGCAGATACGCAGTATTTT	CASGRQGASFADTQYF
-	TRBV30	TRBJ1-1	-	TGTGCCTGGAGTCTCGGGGCGATGAACACTGAAGCTTTCTTT	CAWSLGAMNTEAFF
-	TRBV29-1	TRBJ2-2	-	TGCAGCGTTGCCATAATAGGGAACGGGGAGCTGTTTTTT	CSVAIIGNGELFF
medium-sized	TRBV19	TRBJ2-7	TRBD1	TGTGCCAGTAGCCTCGGACAGGGGGCGGCCTACGAGCAGTACTTC	CASSLGQGAAYEQYF
-	TRBV11-3	TRBJ2-3	-	TGTGCCAGCAGCTCCCGCCGCACAGATACGCAGTATTTT	CASSSRRTDTQYF
-	TRBV5-1	TRBJ2-3	TRBD2	TGCGCCAGCAGGACTAGCGGGGAGAGCACAGATACGCAGTATTTT	CASRTSGESTDTQYF
-	TRBV30	TRBJ2-3	-	TGTGCCTGGAGTGTAGGTATTACCGATACGCAGTATTTT	CAWSVGITDTQYF
-	TRBV30	TRBJ1-2	-	TGTGCCTGGAGACACACGAGAGGCCCTAACTATGGCTACACCTTC	CAWRHTRGPNYGYTF
-	TRBV30	TRBJ2-5	-	TGTGCCTGGAGTGTACAGCAAGAGACCCAGTACTTC	CAWSVQQETQYF
-	TRBV30	TRBJ1-1	-	TGTGCCTGGAGTGTACCCTCAGGGGCGGACACTGAAGCTTTCTTT	CAWSVPSGADTEAFF
-	TRBV19	TRBJ2-3	-	TGTGCCAGTAGTATGGGGGATACGCAGTATTTT	CASSMGDTQYF
-	TRBV19	TRBJ2-5	-	TGTGCCACCAAGGGAGCAGGGCAAGAGACCCAGTACTTC	CATKGAGQETQYF
-	TRBV27	TRBJ2-5	-	TGTGCCAGCCCGGACCCGGTGGAGACCCAGTACTTC	CASPDPVETQYF
few	TRBV2	TRBJ2-2	-	TGTGCCAGCACCGGGGGTCATACCGGGGAGCTGTTTTTT	CASTGGHTGELFF
few	TRBV5-6	TRBJ2-7	-	TGTGCCAGCAGCTTAATTAACCGCAGGGTAAACGAGCAGTACTTC	CASSLINRRVNEQYF
-	TRBV6-5	TRBJ1-6	-	TGTGCCAGCAGCTTACAGGATAATTCACCCCTCCACTTT	CASSLQDNSPLHF
-	TRBV19	TRBJ2-2	TRBD1	TGTGCCAGTAACACCCTGTGGACAGGTTCGACCGGGGAGCTGTTTTTT	CASNTLWTGSTGELFF
-	TRBV19	TRBJ1-2	-	TGTGCCAGTAGTATAGGTTCCAGGATTGGGGGTGGCTACACCTTC	CASSIGSRIGGGYTF
few	TRBV29-1	TRBJ1-1	-	TGCAGCGTTCGCCGCGGCTGGAACACTGAAGCTTTCTTT	CSVRRGWNTEAFF
once	TRBV4-1	TRBJ1-6	TRBD1	TGCGCCAGCAGCCAAGAAGTAGGGGGCTCTTCACCCCTCCACTTT	CASSQEVGGSSPLHF
-	TRBV4-1	TRBJ1-4	-	TGCGCCAGCAGCCACAGGACAAGGGGTGAGGGTGAAAAACTGTTTTTT	CASSHRTRGEGEKLFF
-	TRBV5-6	TRBJ2-2	-	TGTGCCAGCAGCTTGCGTCCGACAGCCACCGGGGAGCTGTTTTTT	CASSLRPTATGELFF